This T cell receptor beta chain comes out of a study of blood T cell repertoires in COVID-19. Sequencing used immunoSEQ multiplex PCR; TCRdb keeps in-frame clones, though not all of them. Here the sample spans tens of thousands of clones, roughly four fifths being singletons. The length of the CDR3 is 15 residues. The V end lost 4 bases, the J end lost 4 bases, and 17 bases lay between the germline ends. Per the germline V gene, CDR1 is SGHRS and CDR2 is YFSETQ. This clone has only one observation. This chain uses TRBV5-1 with TRBJ1-2; D is ambiguous. This sequence originates from a man between 60 and 70 years old with acute or convalescent COVID-19. The sequencing sample was made of peripheral blood. The CDR3 coding sequence is TGCGCCAGCAGCCTCGGGATGAATTCTCCCTATGGCTACACCTTC. Translated, it gives CASSLGMNSPYGYTF.